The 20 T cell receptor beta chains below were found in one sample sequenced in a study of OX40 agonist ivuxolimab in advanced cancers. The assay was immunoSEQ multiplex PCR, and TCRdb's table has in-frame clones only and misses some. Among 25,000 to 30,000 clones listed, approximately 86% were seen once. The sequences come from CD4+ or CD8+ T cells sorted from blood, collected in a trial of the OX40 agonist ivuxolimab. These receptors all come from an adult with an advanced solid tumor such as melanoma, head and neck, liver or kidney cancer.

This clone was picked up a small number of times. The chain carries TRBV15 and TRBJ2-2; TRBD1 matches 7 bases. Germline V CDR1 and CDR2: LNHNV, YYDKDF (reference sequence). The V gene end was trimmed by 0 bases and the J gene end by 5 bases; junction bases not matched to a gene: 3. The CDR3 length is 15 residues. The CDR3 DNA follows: TGTGCCACCAGCAGAGAGAGGGGGCGAACCGGGGAGCTGTTTTTT. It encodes CATSRERGRTGELFF. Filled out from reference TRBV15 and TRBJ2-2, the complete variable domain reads DAMVIQNPRYQVTQFGKPVTLSCSQTLNHNVMYWYQQKSSQAPKLLFHYYDKDFNNEADTPDNFQSRRPNTSFCFLDIRSPGLGDTAMYLCATSRERGRTGELFFGEGSRLTVL.

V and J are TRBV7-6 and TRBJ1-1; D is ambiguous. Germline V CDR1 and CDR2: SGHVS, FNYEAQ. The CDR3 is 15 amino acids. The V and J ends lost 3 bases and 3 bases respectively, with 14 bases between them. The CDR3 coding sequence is TGTGCCAGCAGCTTTCTAAGAGGGCAGTACACTGAAGCTTTCTTT. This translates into CASSFLRGQYTEAFF.

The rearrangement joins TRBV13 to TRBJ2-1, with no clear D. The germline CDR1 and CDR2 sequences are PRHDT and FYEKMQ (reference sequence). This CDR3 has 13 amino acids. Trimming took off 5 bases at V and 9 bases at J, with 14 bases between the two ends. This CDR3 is CASSPTRLGEQFF. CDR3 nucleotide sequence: TGTGCCAGCAGCCCCACCCGTTTGGGTGAGCAGTTCTTC.

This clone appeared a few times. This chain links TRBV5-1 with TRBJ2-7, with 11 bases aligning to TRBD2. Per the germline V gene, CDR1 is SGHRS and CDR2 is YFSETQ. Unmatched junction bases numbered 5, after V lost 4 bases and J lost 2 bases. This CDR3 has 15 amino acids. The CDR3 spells CASSGGTSGPYEQYF. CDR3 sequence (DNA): TGCGCCAGCAGCGGTGGGACTAGCGGACCCTACGAGCAGTACTTC.

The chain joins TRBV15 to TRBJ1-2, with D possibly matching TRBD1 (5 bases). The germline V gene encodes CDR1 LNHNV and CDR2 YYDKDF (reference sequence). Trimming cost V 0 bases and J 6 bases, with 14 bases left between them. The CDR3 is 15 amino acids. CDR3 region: CATSRDRWGPDGYTF. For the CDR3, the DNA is TGTGCCACCAGCAGAGACCGATGGGGACCTGATGGCTACACCTTC.

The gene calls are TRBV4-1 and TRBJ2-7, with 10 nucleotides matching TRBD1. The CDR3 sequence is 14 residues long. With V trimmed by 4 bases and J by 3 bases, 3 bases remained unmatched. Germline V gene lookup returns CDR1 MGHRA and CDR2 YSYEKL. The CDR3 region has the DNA TGCGCCAGCAGCCCCCGGACAGGGGGCTACGAGCAGTACTTC. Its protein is CASSPRTGGYEQYF.

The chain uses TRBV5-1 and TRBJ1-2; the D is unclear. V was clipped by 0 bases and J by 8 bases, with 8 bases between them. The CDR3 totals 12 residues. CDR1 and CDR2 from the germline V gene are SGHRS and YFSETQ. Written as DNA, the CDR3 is TGCGCCAGCAGCTTGGGCGATAACGGCTACACCTTC. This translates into CASSLGDNGYTF. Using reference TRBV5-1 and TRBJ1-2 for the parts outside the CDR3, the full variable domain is KAGVTQTPRYLIKTRGQQVTLSCSPISGHRSVSWYQQTPGQGLQFLFEYFSETQRNKGNFPGRFSGRQFSNSRSEMNVSTLELGDSALYLCASSLGDNGYTFGSGTRLTVV.

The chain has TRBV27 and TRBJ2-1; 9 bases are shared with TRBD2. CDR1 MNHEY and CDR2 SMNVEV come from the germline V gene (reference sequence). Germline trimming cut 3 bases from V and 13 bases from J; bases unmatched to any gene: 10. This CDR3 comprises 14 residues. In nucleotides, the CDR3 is TGTGCCAGCAGTTTTAGCGGGAGTACCACCACCCAGTTCTTC. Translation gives CASSFSGSTTTQFF.

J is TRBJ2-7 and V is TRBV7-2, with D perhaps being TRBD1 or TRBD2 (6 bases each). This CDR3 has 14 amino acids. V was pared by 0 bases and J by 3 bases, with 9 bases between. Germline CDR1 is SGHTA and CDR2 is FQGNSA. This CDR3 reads CASSLAGGHYEQYF. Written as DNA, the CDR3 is TGTGCCAGCAGCTTAGCGGGGGGACACTACGAGCAGTACTTC. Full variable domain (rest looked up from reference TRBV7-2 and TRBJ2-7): GAGVSQSPSNKVTEKGKDVELRCDPISGHTALYWYRQSLGQGLEFLIYFQGNSAPDKSGLPSDRFSAERTGGSVSTLTIQRTQQEDSAVYLCASSLAGGHYEQYFGPGTRLTVT.

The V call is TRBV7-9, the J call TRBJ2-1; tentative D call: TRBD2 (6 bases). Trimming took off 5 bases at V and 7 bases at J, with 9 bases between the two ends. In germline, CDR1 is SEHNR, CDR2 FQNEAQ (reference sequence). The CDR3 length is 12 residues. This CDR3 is CASSRLVNEQFF. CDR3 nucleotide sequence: TGTGCCAGCAGCCGACTAGTAAATGAGCAGTTCTTC.

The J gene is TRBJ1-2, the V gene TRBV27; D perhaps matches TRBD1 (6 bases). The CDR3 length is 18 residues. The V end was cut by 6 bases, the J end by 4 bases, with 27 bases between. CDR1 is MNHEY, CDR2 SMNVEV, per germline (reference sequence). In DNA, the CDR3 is TGTGCCAGCAGATCATACATGGGGGGACAAGTTCTAGGCTATGGCTACACCTTC. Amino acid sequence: CASRSYMGGQVLGYGYTF.

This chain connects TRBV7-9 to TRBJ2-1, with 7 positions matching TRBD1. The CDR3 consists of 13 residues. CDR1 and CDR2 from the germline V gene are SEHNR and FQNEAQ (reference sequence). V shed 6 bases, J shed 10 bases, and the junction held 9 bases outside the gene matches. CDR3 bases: TGTGCCAGCAGTAGGGGGCCAACCGGGGAGCAGTTCTTC. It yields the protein CASSRGPTGEQFF.

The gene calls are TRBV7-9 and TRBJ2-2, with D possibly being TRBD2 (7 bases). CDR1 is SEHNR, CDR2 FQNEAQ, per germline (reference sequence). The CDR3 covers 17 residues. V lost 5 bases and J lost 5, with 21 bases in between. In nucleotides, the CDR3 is TGTGCCAGCAGCCCAGTGGCCGGGGGGCGGTATACCGGGGAGCTGTTTTTT. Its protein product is CASSPVAGGRYTGELFF.

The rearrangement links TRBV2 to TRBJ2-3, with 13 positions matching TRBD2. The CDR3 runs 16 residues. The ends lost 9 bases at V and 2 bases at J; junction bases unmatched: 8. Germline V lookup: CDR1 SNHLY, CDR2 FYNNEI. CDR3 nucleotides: TGTGCCAGTAGGACTAGCGGGGGAAGATTCACAGATACGCAGTATTTT. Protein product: CASRTSGGRFTDTQYF.

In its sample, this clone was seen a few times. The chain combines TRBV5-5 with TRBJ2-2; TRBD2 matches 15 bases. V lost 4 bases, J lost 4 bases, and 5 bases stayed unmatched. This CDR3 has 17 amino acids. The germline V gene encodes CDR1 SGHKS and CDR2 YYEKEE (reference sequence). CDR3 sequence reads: CASSPGLAGGATGELFF. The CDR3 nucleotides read TGTGCCAGCAGCCCGGGACTAGCGGGGGGCGCCACCGGGGAGCTGTTTTTT.

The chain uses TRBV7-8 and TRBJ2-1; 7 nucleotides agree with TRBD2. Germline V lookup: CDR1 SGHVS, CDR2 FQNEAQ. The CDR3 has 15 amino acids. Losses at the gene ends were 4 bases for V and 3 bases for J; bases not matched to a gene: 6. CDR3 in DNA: TGTGCCAGCAGCTCCCTCCGGGAGGACTACAATGAGCAGTTCTTC. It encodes CASSSLREDYNEQFF.

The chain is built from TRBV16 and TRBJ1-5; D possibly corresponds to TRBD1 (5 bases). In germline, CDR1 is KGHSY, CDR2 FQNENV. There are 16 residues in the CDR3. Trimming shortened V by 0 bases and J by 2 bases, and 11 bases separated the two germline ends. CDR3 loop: CASSQSRQGGNQPQHF. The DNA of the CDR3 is TGTGCCAGCAGCCAATCGCGGCAGGGCGGCAATCAGCCCCAGCATTTT.

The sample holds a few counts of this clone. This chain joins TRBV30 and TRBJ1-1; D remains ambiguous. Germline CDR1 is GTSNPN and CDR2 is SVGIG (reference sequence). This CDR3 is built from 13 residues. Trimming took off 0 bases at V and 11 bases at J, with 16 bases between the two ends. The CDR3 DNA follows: TGTGCCTGGAGTGTAGCATCTCCGGAATCGGCTTTCTTT. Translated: CAWSVASPESAFF.

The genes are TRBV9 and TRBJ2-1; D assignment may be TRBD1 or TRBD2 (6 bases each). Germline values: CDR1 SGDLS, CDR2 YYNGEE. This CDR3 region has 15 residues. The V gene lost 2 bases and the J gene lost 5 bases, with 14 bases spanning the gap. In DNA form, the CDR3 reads TGTGCCAGCAGCGTCGACGGGGGCAGGGACAATGAGCAGTTCTTC. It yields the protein CASSVDGGRDNEQFF.

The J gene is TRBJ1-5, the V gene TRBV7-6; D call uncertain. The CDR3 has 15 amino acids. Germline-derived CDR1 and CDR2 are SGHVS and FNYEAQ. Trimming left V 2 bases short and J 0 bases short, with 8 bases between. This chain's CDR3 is CASSLNSYSNQPQHF. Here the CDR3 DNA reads TGTGCCAGCAGCTTAAACAGTTATAGCAATCAGCCCCAGCATTTT.